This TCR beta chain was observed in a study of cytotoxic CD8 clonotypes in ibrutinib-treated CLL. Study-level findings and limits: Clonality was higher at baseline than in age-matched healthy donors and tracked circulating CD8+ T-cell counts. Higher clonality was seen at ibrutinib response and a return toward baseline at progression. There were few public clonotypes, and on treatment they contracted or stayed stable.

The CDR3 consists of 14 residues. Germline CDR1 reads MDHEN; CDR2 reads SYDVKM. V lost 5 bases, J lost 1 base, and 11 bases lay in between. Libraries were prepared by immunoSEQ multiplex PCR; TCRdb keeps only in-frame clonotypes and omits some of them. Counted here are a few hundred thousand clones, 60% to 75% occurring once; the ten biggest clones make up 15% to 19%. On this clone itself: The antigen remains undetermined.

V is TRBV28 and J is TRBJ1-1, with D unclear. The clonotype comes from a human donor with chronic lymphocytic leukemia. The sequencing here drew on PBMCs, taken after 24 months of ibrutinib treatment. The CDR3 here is CASSPDYPNTEAFF. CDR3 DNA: TGTGCCAGCAGTCCAGACTACCCGAACACTGAAGCTTTCTTT.